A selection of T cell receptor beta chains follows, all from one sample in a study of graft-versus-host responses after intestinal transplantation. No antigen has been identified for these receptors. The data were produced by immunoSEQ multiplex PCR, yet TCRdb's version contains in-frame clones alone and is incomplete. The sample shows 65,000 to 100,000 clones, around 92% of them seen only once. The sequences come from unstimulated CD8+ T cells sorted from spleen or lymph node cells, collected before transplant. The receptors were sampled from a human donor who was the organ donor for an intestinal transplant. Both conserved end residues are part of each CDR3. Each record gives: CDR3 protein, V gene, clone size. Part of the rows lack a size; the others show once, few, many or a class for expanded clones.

CASSLRLAGGKRLEQYF TRBV13 NA
CASSPVRGTGEQYF TRBV9 NA
CASSLVGTGNEKLFF TRBV7-8 NA
CASSLYADYGYTF TRBV5-4 NA
CASINSLGGNTEAFF TRBV27 NA
CASSLAGGEETQYF TRBV5-4 NA
CASSLVEQFF TRBV7-9 NA
CASSAGDSSTDTQYF TRBV9 NA
CASSLSAGEQFF TRBV7-3 NA
CASSHRDSQYF TRBV4-1 NA
CASSLGPNHEQYF TRBV5-6 NA
CASSSQGNEQYF TRBV27 NA
CASSDVRTVTGELFF TRBV25-1 once
CASSTDRSSYEQYF TRBV7-9 NA
CASSFGSTEAFF TRBV11-3 NA
CASLDYGTDTQYF TRBV19 NA
CASSYIAGAKNSPLHF TRBV6-6 NA
CAISTGLENTIYF TRBV10-3 few
CASSQGYPSDLTGADYGYTF TRBV14 NA
CASSLVNTGDDGYTF TRBV7-9 NA
CASKGTGYDEQYF TRBV5-1 NA
CATSLIPLNQPQHF TRBV6-4 NA
CASSPGLAGYLVTDTQYF TRBV27 NA
CASSGTGGNTEAFF TRBV9 NA
CASSPGTGNGYTF TRBV9 once
CASSVGPPERGLSYEQYF TRBV9 NA
CASSHVPGLAGDNEQFF TRBV4-1 once
CASSTTGTSGANEQFF TRBV7-3 NA
CASSLSWGGGYEQYF TRBV7-2 NA
CASSYIRDSDEQYF TRBV6-5 NA
CASSQSGDTEAFF TRBV4-1 NA
CASSLTRDRVFTGELFF TRBV4-2 NA
CASSSWTGRQANEQFF TRBV7-9 once
CASSLRSGLAGQTQYF TRBV7-6 NA
CASSYEHPPMAQHF TRBV6-6 NA
CASISRGGTSGYEQYF TRBV27 NA
CASSEAGELAGVYEQYF TRBV6-1 NA
CASSLWDRDRGNEQYF TRBV7-9 NA
CASSPLTGGLETQYF TRBV28 NA
CASSLGGGNTEAFF TRBV7-9 NA
CASTGQTMGRPQHF TRBV2 NA
CASSQGGGPTNIQYF TRBV4-1 NA
CSVEGRGYEQYF TRBV29-1 once
CASSLTSSYEQYF TRBV28 NA
CASSYNRGCGYTF TRBV6-5 NA
CASSRGPNTGELFF TRBV19 few
CASRSPGTGPTSYEKLFF TRBV5-4 NA
CASSGGLVCCSYEQYF TRBV5-5 NA
CASSQDLFAGAPSSYNEQFF TRBV4-3 once
CASSHPFNRDRVSEQYF TRBV4-1 NA
CASSSTEKSSYNEQFF TRBV6-5 NA
CASSIQGPNTEAFF TRBV27 NA
CASSTWSATEAFF TRBV27 NA
CASRVRDRVPRDGYTF TRBV19 NA
CASSPVPGHYNEQFF TRBV7-2 once
CASSLQGSYYNSPLHF TRBV5-6 NA
CASSPVGGSYEQYF TRBV7-9 NA
CASSDFGGTDTQYF TRBV19 NA